This T cell receptor beta chain was identified in a study of blood T cell repertoires in COVID-19. For the study at large: The United States, Italy and Spain provided the acute and convalescent COVID-19 samples.

There are 18 residues in the CDR3. Germline CDR1 is SGHTA and CDR2 is FQGNSA. Germline trimming cut 3 bases from V and 5 bases from J; bases unmatched to any gene: 9. Sequenced by immunoSEQ multiplex PCR; TCRdb stores in-frame clones only, minus some. The table records roughly 90,000 clones, roughly 80% of them present only once. The chain carries TRBV7-2 and TRBJ2-3; 15 nucleotides align to TRBD2. The clonotype comes from a middle-aged man with acute or convalescent COVID-19. The sequenced sample consisted of peripheral blood. The DNA of the CDR3 is TGTGCCAGCAGCTTTGGGACTAGCGGGAGGAGACTAGGAGATACGCAGTATTTT. It codes for CASSFGTSGRRLGDTQYF.